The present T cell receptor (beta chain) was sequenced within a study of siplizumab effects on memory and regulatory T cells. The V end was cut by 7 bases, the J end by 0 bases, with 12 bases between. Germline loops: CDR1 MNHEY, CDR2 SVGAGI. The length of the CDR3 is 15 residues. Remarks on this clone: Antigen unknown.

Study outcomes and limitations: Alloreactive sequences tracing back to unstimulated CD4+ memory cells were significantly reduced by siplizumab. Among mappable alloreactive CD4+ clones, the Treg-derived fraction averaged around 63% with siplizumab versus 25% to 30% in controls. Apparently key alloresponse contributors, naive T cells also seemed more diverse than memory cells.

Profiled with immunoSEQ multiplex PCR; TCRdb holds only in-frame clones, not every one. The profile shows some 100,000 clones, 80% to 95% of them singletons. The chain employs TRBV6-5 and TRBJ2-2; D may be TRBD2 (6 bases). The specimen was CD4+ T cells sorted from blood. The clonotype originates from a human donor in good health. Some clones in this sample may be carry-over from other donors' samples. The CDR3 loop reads CASTRAGPNTGELFF. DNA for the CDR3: TGTGCCAGCACCAGAGCGGGTCCGAACACCGGGGAGCTGTTTTTT.